The clone carrying this T cell receptor beta chain was seen repeatedly, ten times or more. Its target is not known. V dropped 8 bases and J dropped 5 bases, with 10 bases sitting between them. The CDR3 spans 12 residues. This entry belongs to a study of CD8+CD57+ T cells in acquired aplastic anemia. Patients chosen for sequencing had shown CD8+CD57+ cell expansion by flow cytometry. When blood sampling took place, the patients had received no therapy. Whole-study results and caveats: There were 25 to 35 CD8+ CDR3 sequences that occurred in both patients and controls.

It was genomic DNA that served as the template for profiling TCR beta VDJ and CDR3. TCRdb itself ran the reads through MiXCR, one entry per CDR3 protein. This sample carries about 180,000 distinct CDR3 sequences, about 50% of them seen once, and the ten largest clones take 13%. The chain employs TRBV12-3 or TRBV12-4 and TRBJ2-1, with D hard to call. The sequence was obtained from a human donor with aplastic anemia. The specimen sequenced was sorted CD4+, CD8+, or CD8+CD57+ T cells (not recorded which) from PBMCs. The CDR3 DNA reads TGTGCCAGCGGGGTCAGCCACAATGAGCAGTTCTTC. Amino acids: CASGVSHNEQFF.